The subject of this entry is one T cell receptor beta chain. The antigen is not known. This sequence may be a read error, since a much larger clone differs from it by one base. This sample's RNA came from whole unsorted tissue. Donors were chemotherapy-naive, newly diagnosed lung cancer surgical patients in China, August–late 2014. TCRbeta libraries were built with three rounds of nested PCR, modified from ARM-PCR. TCRdb independently ran MiXCR on the multiplex PCR reads; one entry per CDR3 protein. The sample lists about 93,000 distinct CDR3 sequences; around 59% were seen once. This entry belongs to a study of tumor and adjacent non-tumor tissue in lung cancer. Study as a whole: Patients were aged about 30 to 76, roughly 9 men and 5 women, stage I to III.

Germline V gives CDR1 SGHRS, CDR2 YFSETQ. The CDR3 totals 15 residues. Study results and caveats: Shorter survival was associated with higher TCR diversity in tumors.

The origin of this receptor is a man in his 70s with non-small cell lung cancer. The chain is built from TRBV5-1 and TRBJ2-1, with 8 bases fitting TRBD1. Sequenced material: lung tumor tissue. The CDR3 DNA is TGCGCCAGCAGCGAGACGGGACAGGAGTACAATGAGGAGTTCTTC. Protein product: CASSETGQEYNEEFF.